This TCR beta chain was recorded in a study of shared clonotypes between healthy human individuals. Method: immunoSEQ multiplex PCR; TCRdb's copy keeps in-frame clones and lacks some. This sample has some 500,000 clones, with around 96% found just once. CDR3 length: 14 residues. Between the trimmed V and J ends, which lost 3 bases and 6 bases, there was a span of 15 bases. Per the germline V gene, CDR1 is MGHRA and CDR2 is YSYEKL. The source is a woman between 25 and 40 years old in good health. The chain has TRBV4-1 and TRBJ2-7, with D perhaps matching TRBD2 (6 bases). The sequencing input was naive CD4+ T cells sorted from blood. As to subset: CD45RA+ positively selected. CDR3 coding DNA: TGCGCCAGCAGCCAGGTTGGAGGGGTTCTCGAGCAGTACTTC. Its protein product is CASSQVGGVLEQYF.